The 24 T cell receptor beta chains below come from one sample, sequenced in a study of control samples from healthy donors and cancer patients. Profiled with immunoSEQ multiplex PCR; TCRdb holds only in-frame clones, not every one. The data contain 160,000 or so clones, roughly 94% of them seen just once; the ten biggest clones take up 11% to 15%. The sequenced sample consisted of PBMCs. These TCRs come from a man aged 60 to 69 with colorectal cancer.

The J gene is TRBJ2-7, the V gene TRBV19, with 8 positions matching TRBD1. The CDR3 has 14 amino acids. Germline-derived CDR1 and CDR2 are LNHDA and SQIVND (reference sequence). V was pared by 5 bases and J by 2 bases, with 5 bases of the junction left unmatched. Here the CDR3 reads CASSVGTGTYEQYF. The DNA of the CDR3 is TGTGCCAGTAGTGTCGGGACAGGTACCTACGAGCAGTACTTC. The full variable domain, completed using reference TRBV19 and TRBJ2-7, is DGGITQSPKYLFRKEGQNVTLSCEQNLNHDAMYWYRQDPGQGLRLIYYSQIVNDFQKGDIAEGYSVSREKKESFPLTVTSAQKNPTAFYLCASSVGTGTYEQYFGPGTRLTVT.

The chain recombines TRBV24-1 with TRBJ2-7; possible D gene TRBD1, 6 bases. Germline-derived CDR1 and CDR2 are KGHDR and SFDVKD. Trimming took 3 bases from V and 2 from J, leaving 13 bases between them. This CDR3 comprises 15 residues. Here the CDR3 DNA reads TGTGCCACCAGTGATCGACAGGTATCAGCCTACGAGCAGTACTTC. Translated: CATSDRQVSAYEQYF.

V usage is TRBV6-5 and J usage is TRBJ2-1; 10 positions agree with TRBD1. Germline lookup yields CDR1 MNHEY and CDR2 SVGAGI. CDR3 size: 15 residues. Trimming took 6 bases from V and 4 from J; bases not matched to a gene: 6. This CDR3 reads CASRPDRGPYNEQFF. The CDR3 DNA is TGTGCCAGCAGACCCGACAGGGGGCCATACAATGAGCAGTTCTTC.

The CDR3: CASSFGDFAFEQYF. The CDR3 nucleotides read TGCGCCAGCAGCTTTGGGGATTTCGCGTTCGAGCAGTACTTC. This rearrangement joins TRBV5-1 to TRBJ2-7; D remains unclear. Trimming left V 2 bases short and J 6 bases short, with 15 bases between. Germline values: CDR1 SGHRS, CDR2 YFSETQ. The CDR3 spans 14 residues.

J is TRBJ1-1 and V is TRBV28; 7 nucleotides line up with TRBD1. From germline, CDR1 is MDHEN and CDR2 SYDVKM. The CDR3 sequence is 14 residues long. The junction had 4 bases not matched to a gene; V was cut back by 6 bases and J by 0 bases. The CDR3 reads CASSQGQMNTEAFF. As DNA, the CDR3 is TGTGCCAGCAGCCAGGGACAGATGAACACTGAAGCTTTCTTT.

This chain uses TRBV9 with TRBJ1-1; TRBD1 matches at 8 bases. J lost 5 bases, V lost 0 bases, and 3 bases had no gene match. Germline assignment: CDR1 SGDLS and CDR2 YYNGEE. The CDR3 consists of 14 residues. CDR3 bases: TGTGCCAGCAGCGTAGCGACAGGGGAAACTGAAGCTTTCTTT. Encoded protein: CASSVATGETEAFF.

The chain couples TRBV7-8 to TRBJ1-2; D may be TRBD1 (5 bases). The CDR3 covers 13 residues. The V end lost 2 bases, the J end lost 8 bases, and 12 bases lay between the germline ends. Looked up from germline, CDR1 is SGHVS and CDR2 is FQNEAQ. The CDR3 loop is CASSLRAGKGYTF. CDR3 DNA sequence: TGTGCCAGCAGCTTAAGGGCAGGGAAGGGCTACACCTTC.

The rearrangement uses TRBV6-2 or TRBV6-3 and TRBJ1-2; D is uncertain. CDR3 length: 12 residues. Germline assignment: CDR1 MNHEY and CDR2 SVGEGT. V gave up 0 bases and J gave up 7 bases, with 6 bases separating them. The CDR3 nucleotides are TGTGCCAGCAGTTACTCGGCCCCTGGCTACACCTTC. Residues: CASSYSAPGYTF.

The chain employs TRBV7-9 and TRBJ1-4; D gene ambiguous. The V and J ends lost 5 bases and 8 bases respectively, with 12 bases between them. CDR3 length: 13 amino acids. Germline values: CDR1 SEHNR, CDR2 FQNEAQ (reference sequence). CDR3 amino acids: CASSPGGEEKLFF. The CDR3 nucleotides are TGTGCCAGCAGCCCCGGAGGAGAAGAAAAACTGTTTTTT.

The chain employs TRBV5-1 and TRBJ2-7, with 8 bases lining up with TRBD1. The V gene's germline CDR1 is SGHRS and CDR2 YFSETQ. The CDR3 is 15 residues long. Unmatched junction bases numbered 4, after V lost 0 bases and J lost 2 bases. The CDR3 DNA reads as TGCGCCAGCAGCTTGGATGGACAGGGACCCTACGAGCAGTACTTC. The encoded protein is CASSLDGQGPYEQYF.

V usage is TRBV24-1 and J usage is TRBJ1-2, with 9 bases identical to TRBD1. Unmatched junction bases numbered 4, after V lost 4 bases and J lost 5 bases. The CDR3 loop spans 14 amino acids. Germline V gene data show CDR1 as KGHDR and CDR2 as SFDVKD. The CDR3 DNA follows: TGTGCCACCAGTGACCCAGACAGGGGGTATGGCTACACCTTC. Translated, it gives CATSDPDRGYGYTF.

The gene calls are TRBV3-1 (or the pseudogene TRBV3-2) and TRBJ1-5; D ambiguous. The CDR3 loop spans 16 amino acids. The V gene lost 4 bases and the J gene lost 3 bases, with 16 bases spanning the gap. Germline values: CDR1 LGHDT, CDR2 YNNKEL (reference sequence). The CDR3: CASSPYRYGNNQPQHF. The CDR3, as DNA: TGTGCCAGCAGCCCATACCGATACGGGAACAATCAGCCCCAGCATTTT.

The rearrangement uses TRBV10-1 and TRBJ2-5; TRBD1 matches 7 bases. CDR3 length equals 13 residues. V lost 6 bases to trimming and J lost 6 bases; unmatched junction nucleotides: 7. CDR1 is WNHNN and CDR2 is SYGVQD in the germline V gene (reference sequence). The CDR3 sequence is CASSPDREKTQYF. The CDR3 DNA reads TGCGCCAGCAGCCCTGACAGGGAAAAGACCCAGTACTTC.

The chain combines TRBV9 with TRBJ2-1; possible D gene TRBD2, 5 bases. CDR3 length: 14 amino acids. The V gene's germline CDR1 is SGDLS and CDR2 YYNGEE. V lost 4 bases and J 5 bases, leaving 13 bases between the germline ends. The CDR3 DNA sequence: TGTGCCAGCAGCCCCCAAACCGGGAACAATGAGCAGTTCTTC. Protein product: CASSPQTGNNEQFF. The full variable domain, rest sourced from reference TRBV9 and TRBJ2-1, is DSGVTQTPKHLITATGQRVTLRCSPRSGDLSVYWYQQSLDQGLQFLIQYYNGEERAKGNILERFSAQQFPDLHSELNLSSLELGDSALYFCASSPQTGNNEQFFGPGTRLTVL.

The rearrangement links TRBV5-5 to TRBJ1-1; D remains unclear. In germline, CDR1 is SGHKS, CDR2 YYEKEE (reference sequence). V was cut by 4 bases and J by 1 base, with 5 bases left in between. The CDR3 covers 12 residues. CDR3 in DNA: TGTGCCAGCAGCCGACAGAACACTGAAGCTTTCTTT. This encodes CASSRQNTEAFF.

This clone came up once. The V call is TRBV6-4, the J call TRBJ2-3, with unresolved D. Deletions cut 6 bases from V and 2 bases from J, with 12 bases between. Germline V gene lookup returns CDR1 MRHNA and CDR2 SNTAGT. The CDR3 has 14 amino acids. The CDR3 loop is CASSPDAYTDTQYF. In nucleotides, the CDR3 is TGTGCCAGCAGCCCCGACGCCTACACAGATACGCAGTATTTT.

V usage is TRBV4-1 and J usage is TRBJ1-2; the match to TRBD1 covers 8 bases. The length of the CDR3 is 15 residues. Germline V lookup: CDR1 MGHRA, CDR2 YSYEKL. Trimming removed 1 base from V and 4 bases from J; junction bases left unmatched: 5. DNA for the CDR3: TGCGCCAGCAGCCAAGGAACCGGGACAGGCTATGGCTACACCTTC. Residues: CASSQGTGTGYGYTF.

A word on this clone: The sample holds other DNA sequences that translate to the same CDR3. The chain combines TRBV4-1 with TRBJ2-7; TRBD2 matches at 8 bases. Trimming at V came to 0 bases and at J to 5 bases, leaving 6 bases not matched to a gene. The CDR3 loop spans 15 amino acids. Germline V gene data show CDR1 as MGHRA and CDR2 as YSYEKL. As DNA, the CDR3 is TGCGCCAGCAGCCAAGATCCGGGGGGGCGGGACGAGCAGTACTTC. Protein: CASSQDPGGRDEQYF.

The chain recombines TRBV7-9 with TRBJ2-5, with unresolved D. The CDR3 covers 13 residues. V lost 1 base, J lost 4 bases, and 7 bases lay in between. Germline CDR1 is SEHNR and CDR2 is FQNEAQ (reference sequence). The CDR3 coding sequence is TGTGCCAGCAGCTTAGTTAATGCAGAGACCCAGTACTTC. Its translation: CASSLVNAETQYF.

The chain has TRBV3-1 (or the pseudogene TRBV3-2) and TRBJ1-4; no firm D call. The CDR3 runs to 15 residues. Trimming left V 2 bases short and J 4 bases short, with 11 bases between. Germline lookup yields CDR1 LGHDT and CDR2 YNNKEL (reference sequence). CDR3 protein: CASSQWSTVNEKLFF. CDR3 DNA: TGTGCCAGCAGCCAATGGAGTACGGTTAATGAAAAACTGTTTTTT.

This rearrangement joins TRBV10-1 to TRBJ2-1; no clear D gene. The CDR3 loop spans 12 amino acids. The V end lost 3 bases, the J end lost 5 bases, and 5 bases lay between the germline ends. The germline CDR1 and CDR2 sequences are WNHNN and SYGVQD (reference sequence). The CDR3 DNA sequence: TGCGCCAGCAGTGAAACCGACAATGAGCAGTTCTTC. Amino acid sequence: CASSETDNEQFF.

This chain joins TRBV27 and TRBJ2-7; 7 bases are a match to TRBD1. Germline trimming cut 4 bases from V and 5 bases from J; bases unmatched to any gene: 11. This CDR3 has 15 residues. The germline CDR1 and CDR2 sequences are MNHEY and SMNVEV (reference sequence). The CDR3 loop reads CASSSPAQGIHEQYF. Written as DNA, the CDR3 is TGTGCCAGCAGTTCGCCCGCACAGGGGATCCACGAGCAGTACTTC.

This chain uses TRBV9 with TRBJ2-1, with TRBD2 as a possible D gene (7 bases). The CDR3 spans 15 residues. Per germline, CDR1 SGDLS and CDR2 YYNGEE. Trimming cost V 0 bases and J 5 bases, with 12 bases left between them. CDR3 residues: CASSVGGGIHNEQFF. CDR3 DNA sequence: TGTGCCAGCAGCGTAGGCGGGGGCATTCACAATGAGCAGTTCTTC.

The chain links TRBV3-1 (or the pseudogene TRBV3-2) to TRBJ1-1; 7 bases align to TRBD1. V lost 4 bases, J lost 7 bases, and 6 bases stayed unmatched. The CDR3 extends over 13 amino acids. Germline V gene sequence: CDR1 LGHDT, CDR2 YNNKEL (reference sequence). The CDR3 loop reads CASSPGTDYEAFF. The CDR3 DNA follows: TGTGCCAGCAGCCCCGGGACAGACTATGAAGCTTTCTTT.